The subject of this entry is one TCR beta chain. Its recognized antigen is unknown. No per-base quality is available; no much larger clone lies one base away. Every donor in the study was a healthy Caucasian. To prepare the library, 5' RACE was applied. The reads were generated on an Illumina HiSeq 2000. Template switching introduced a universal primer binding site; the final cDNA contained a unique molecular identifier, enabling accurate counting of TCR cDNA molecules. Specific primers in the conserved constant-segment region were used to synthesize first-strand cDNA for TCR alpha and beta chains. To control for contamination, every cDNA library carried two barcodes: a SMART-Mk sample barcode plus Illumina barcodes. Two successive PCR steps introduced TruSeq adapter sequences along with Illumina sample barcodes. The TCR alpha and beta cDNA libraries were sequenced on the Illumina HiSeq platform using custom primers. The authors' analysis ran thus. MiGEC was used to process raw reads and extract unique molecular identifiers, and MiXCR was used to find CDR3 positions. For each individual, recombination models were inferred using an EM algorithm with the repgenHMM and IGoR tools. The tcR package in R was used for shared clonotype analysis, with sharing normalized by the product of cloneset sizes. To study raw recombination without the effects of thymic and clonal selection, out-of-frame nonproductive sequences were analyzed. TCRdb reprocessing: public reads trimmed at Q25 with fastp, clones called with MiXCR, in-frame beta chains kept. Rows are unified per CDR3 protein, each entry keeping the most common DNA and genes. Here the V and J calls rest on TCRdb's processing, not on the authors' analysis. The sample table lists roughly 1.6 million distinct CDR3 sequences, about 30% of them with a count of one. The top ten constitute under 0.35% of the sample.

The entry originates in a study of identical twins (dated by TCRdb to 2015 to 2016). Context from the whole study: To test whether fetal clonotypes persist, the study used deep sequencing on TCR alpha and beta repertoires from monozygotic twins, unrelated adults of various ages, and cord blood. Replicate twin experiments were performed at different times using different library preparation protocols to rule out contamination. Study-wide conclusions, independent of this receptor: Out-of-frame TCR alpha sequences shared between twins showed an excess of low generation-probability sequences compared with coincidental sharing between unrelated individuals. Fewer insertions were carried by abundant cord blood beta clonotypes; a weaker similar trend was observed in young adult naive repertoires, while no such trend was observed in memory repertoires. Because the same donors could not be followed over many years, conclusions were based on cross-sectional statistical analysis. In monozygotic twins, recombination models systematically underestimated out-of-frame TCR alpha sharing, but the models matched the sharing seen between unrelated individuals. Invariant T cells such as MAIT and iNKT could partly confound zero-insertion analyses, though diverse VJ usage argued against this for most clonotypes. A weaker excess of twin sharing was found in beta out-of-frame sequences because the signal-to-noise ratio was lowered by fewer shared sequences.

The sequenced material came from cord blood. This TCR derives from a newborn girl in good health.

CDR3 region: CASSLGGTVAYEQYF. In nucleotides, the sequence is TGTGCCAGCAGCTTAGGTGGAACAGTTGCCTACGAGCAGTACTTC. The rearranged segments are TRBV7-2 and TRBJ2-7, with an unclear D gene assignment. Trimming takes 1 base from V and 2 bases from J, and the germline ends sit 12 bases apart. CDR1 SGHTA and CDR2 FQGNSA are derived from the germline V gene. CDR3 length: 15 amino acids, cysteine to phenylalanine. The CDR3 DNA has 45 bases and is translated from base 1.